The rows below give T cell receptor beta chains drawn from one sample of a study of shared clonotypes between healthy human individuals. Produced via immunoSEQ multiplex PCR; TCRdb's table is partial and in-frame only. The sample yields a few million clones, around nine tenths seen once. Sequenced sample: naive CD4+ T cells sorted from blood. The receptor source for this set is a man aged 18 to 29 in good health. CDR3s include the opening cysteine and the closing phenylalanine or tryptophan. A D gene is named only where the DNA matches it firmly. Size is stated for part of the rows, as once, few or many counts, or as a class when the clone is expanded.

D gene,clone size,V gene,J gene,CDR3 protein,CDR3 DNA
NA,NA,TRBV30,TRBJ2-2,CAWSWTVTGELFF,TGTGCCTGGAGTTGGACAGTGACCGGGGAGCTGTTTTTT
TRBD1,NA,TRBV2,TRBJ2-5,CASIFDRGSETQYF,TGTGCCAGCATTTTCGACAGGGGAAGCGAGACCCAGTACTTC
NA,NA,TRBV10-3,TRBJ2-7,CAVHTGEAAYEQYF,TGTGCCGTACATACAGGGGAGGCCGCCTACGAGCAGTACTTC
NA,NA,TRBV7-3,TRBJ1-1,CASSSRAGRTEAFF,TGTGCCAGCAGCTCCCGGGCAGGGCGCACCGAAGCTTTCTTT
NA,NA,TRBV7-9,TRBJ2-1,CASAPGTYNEQFF,TGTGCCAGCGCCCCGGGGACCTACAATGAGCAGTTCTTC
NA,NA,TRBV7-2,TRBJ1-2,CASSPRRDGLEGGYTF,TGTGCCAGCAGCCCCCGGAGGGACGGTCTAGAAGGGGGCTACACCTTC
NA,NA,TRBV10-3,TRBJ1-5,CAISGQEGEPQHF,TGTGCCATCAGTGGACAGGAAGGAGAGCCCCAGCATTTT
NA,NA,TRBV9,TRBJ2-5,CASSVAGNGVQETQYF,TGTGCCAGCAGCGTAGCTGGGAACGGGGTACAAGAGACCCAGTACTTC
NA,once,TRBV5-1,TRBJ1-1,CASRRGDTEAFF,TGCGCCAGCAGAAGAGGGGACACTGAAGCTTTCTTT
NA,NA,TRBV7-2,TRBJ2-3,CASSSDLGMGDTQYF,TGTGCCAGCAGCTCAGACCTGGGGATGGGAGATACGCAGTATTTT
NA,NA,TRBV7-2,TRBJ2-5,CASSRPGETQYF,TGTGCCAGCAGCCGTCCGGGGGAGACCCAGTACTTC
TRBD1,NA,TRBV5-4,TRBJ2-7,CASSLAVGQSYEQYF,TGTGCCAGCAGCTTGGCTGTGGGACAGTCCTACGAGCAGTACTTC
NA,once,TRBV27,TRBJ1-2,CASSSQAGQSLNYGYTF,TGTGCCAGCAGTTCCCAGGCTGGACAGTCCCTTAACTATGGCTACACCTTC